The sequence of this T cell receptor beta chain was determined in a study of shared T cell receptors in the human thymus. Produced via immunoSEQ multiplex PCR; TCRdb's table is partial and in-frame only. The sample has 650,000 to 950,000 clones, 80% to 90% seen once. The same data also contributed to another study, on human thymus T cells. This second study says: Resected material from corrective heart surgery provided the thymus tissue analysed. Both thymic and peripheral blood repertoires showed apparently biased V and J usage.

This TCR came from a girl in the first two years of life with a congenital heart defect. The source material was thymocytes.

In DNA form, the CDR3 reads TGCGCCAGCAGCGGTCAGGGGGCAGATACGCAGTATTTT. Amino acid sequence: CASSGQGADTQYF. This chain links TRBV5-1 with TRBJ2-3, with 7 bases matching TRBD1. V lost 4 bases and J lost 4; bases outside the gene matches: 3. CDR1 and CDR2 from the germline V gene are SGHRS and YFSETQ. CDR3 size: 13 residues.